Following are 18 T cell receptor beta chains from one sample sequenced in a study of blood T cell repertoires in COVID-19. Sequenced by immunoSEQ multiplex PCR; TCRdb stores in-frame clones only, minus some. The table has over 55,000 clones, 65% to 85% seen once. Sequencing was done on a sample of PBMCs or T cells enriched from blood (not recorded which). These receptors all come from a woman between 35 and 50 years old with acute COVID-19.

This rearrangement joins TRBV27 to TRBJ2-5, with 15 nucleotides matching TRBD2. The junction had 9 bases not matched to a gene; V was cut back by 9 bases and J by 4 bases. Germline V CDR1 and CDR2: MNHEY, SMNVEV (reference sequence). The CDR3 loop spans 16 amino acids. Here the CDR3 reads CASRTSGGARRETQYF. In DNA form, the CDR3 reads TGTGCCAGTCGGACTAGCGGGGGGGCCAGGAGAGAGACCCAGTACTTC.

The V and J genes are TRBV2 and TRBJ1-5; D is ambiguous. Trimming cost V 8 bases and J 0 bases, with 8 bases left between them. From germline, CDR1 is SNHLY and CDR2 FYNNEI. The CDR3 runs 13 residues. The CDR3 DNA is TGTGCCAGCGCGTTTTATAGCAATCAGCCCCAGCATTTT. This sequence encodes CASAFYSNQPQHF.

As DNA, the CDR3 is TGCGCCAGCAGTGAACTAGCGGGAGGTAGTAGAGAGACCCAGTACTTC. Residues: CASSELAGGSRETQYF. This chain connects TRBV10-2 to TRBJ2-5; TRBD2 aligns across 12 bases. Per germline, CDR1 WSHSY and CDR2 SAAADI. V shed 3 bases, J shed 4 bases, and the junction held 6 bases outside the gene matches. The CDR3 covers 16 residues.

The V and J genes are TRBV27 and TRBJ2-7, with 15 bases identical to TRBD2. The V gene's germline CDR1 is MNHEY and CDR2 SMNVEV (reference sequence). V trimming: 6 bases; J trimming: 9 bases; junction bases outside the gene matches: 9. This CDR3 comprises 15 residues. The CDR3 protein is CASSLGLAGGNGQYF. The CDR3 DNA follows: TGTGCCAGCAGCTTGGGACTAGCGGGAGGTAATGGGCAGTACTTC.

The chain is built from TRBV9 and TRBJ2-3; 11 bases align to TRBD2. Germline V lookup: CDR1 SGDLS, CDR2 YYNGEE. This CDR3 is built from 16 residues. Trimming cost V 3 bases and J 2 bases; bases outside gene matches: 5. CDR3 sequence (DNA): TGTGCCAGCAGCGCTTATAGCGGGGGGGTCACAGATACGCAGTATTTT. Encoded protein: CASSAYSGGVTDTQYF.

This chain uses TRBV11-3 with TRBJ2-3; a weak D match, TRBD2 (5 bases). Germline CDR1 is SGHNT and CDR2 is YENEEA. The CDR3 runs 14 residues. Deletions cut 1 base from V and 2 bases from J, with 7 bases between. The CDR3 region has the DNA TGTGCCAGCAGCTTAGGAGCGGCCACAGATACGCAGTATTTT. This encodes CASSLGAATDTQYF.

CDR3 in amino acids: CASGFEYTEAFF. In DNA form, the CDR3 reads TGTGCTAGTGGTTTCGAGTACACTGAAGCTTTCTTT. The chain links TRBV12-5 to TRBJ1-1; D gene uncertain. The CDR3 spans 12 residues. Per germline, CDR1 LGHNT and CDR2 FRNRAP. V was cut by 3 bases and J by 3 bases, with 5 bases left in between.

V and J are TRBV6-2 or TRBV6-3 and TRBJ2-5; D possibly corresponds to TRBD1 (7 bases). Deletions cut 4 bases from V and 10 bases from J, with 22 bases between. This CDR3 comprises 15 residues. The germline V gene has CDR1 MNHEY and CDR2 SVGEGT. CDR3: CASSSFLATGRIQYF. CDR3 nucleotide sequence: TGTGCCAGCAGTTCCTTCCTCGCGACAGGGAGGATCCAGTACTTC.

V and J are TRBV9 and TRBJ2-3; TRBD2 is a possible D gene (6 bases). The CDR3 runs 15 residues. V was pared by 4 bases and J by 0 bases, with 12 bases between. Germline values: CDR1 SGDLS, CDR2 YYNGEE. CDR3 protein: CASSMGLFSTDTQYF. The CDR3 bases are TGTGCCAGCAGCATGGGACTTTTTAGCACAGATACGCAGTATTTT.

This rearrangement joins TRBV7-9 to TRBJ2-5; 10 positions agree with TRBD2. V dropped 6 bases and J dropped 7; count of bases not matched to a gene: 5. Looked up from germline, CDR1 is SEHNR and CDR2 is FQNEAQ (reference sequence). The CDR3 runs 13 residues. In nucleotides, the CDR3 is TGTGCCAGCAGTCCCCGGACTAGCGGGACCCAGTACTTC. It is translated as CASSPRTSGTQYF.

This chain's CDR3 is CASNRIGAVGNQPQHF. The CDR3 DNA reads as TGTGCCAGTAACCGAATAGGGGCCGTGGGCAATCAGCCCCAGCATTTT. The chain joins TRBV19 to TRBJ1-5; tentative D call: TRBD1 (5 bases). Trimming left V 7 bases short and J 2 bases short, with 18 bases between. The CDR3 loop spans 16 amino acids. From germline, CDR1 is LNHDA and CDR2 SQIVND (reference sequence).

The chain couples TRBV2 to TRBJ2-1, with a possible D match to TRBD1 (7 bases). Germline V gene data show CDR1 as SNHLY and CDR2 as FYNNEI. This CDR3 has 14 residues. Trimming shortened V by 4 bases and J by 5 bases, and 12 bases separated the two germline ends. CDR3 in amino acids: CASSVRGENNEQFF. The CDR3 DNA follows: TGTGCCAGCAGTGTCAGGGGGGAAAACAATGAGCAGTTCTTC.

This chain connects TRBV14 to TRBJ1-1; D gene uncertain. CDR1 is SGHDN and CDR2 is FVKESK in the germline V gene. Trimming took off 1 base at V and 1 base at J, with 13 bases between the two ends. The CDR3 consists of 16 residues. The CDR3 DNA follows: TGTGCCAGCAGCCAAGTGGCAGGTTACACGAACACTGAAGCTTTCTTT. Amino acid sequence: CASSQVAGYTNTEAFF.

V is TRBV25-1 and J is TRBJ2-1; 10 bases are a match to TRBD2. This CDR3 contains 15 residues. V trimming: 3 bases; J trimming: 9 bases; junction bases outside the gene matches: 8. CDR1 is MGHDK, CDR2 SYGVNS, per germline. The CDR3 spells CASSDPSGRFVEQFF. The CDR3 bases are TGTGCCAGCAGTGACCCTAGCGGGAGATTTGTTGAGCAGTTCTTC.

The DNA for the CDR3 is TGTGCCAGCAGCTGGACAGTTTACACCGGGGAGCTGTTTTTT. Protein product: CASSWTVYTGELFF. The J gene is TRBJ2-2, the V gene TRBV7-9, with a weak D call TRBD1 (6 bases). V shed 4 bases and J shed 3 bases, with 9 bases lying between them. CDR1 and CDR2 from the germline V gene are SEHNR and FQNEAQ (reference sequence). CDR3 size: 14 residues.

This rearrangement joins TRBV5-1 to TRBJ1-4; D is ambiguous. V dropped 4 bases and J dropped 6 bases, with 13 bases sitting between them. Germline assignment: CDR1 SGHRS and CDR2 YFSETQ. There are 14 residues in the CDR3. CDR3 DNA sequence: TGCGCCAGCAGCCTACAGTCATATGATGAAAAACTGTTTTTT. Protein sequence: CASSLQSYDEKLFF.

CDR3 nucleotides: TGCGCCAGCTCCCAAGACAGGTCAATTCAGTACTTC. The encoded protein is CASSQDRSIQYF. This chain links TRBV5-1 with TRBJ2-4; D is perhaps TRBD1 (6 bases). Germline-derived CDR1 and CDR2 are SGHRS and YFSETQ. The V end was cut by 7 bases, the J end by 10 bases, with 15 bases between. This CDR3 spans 12 amino acids.

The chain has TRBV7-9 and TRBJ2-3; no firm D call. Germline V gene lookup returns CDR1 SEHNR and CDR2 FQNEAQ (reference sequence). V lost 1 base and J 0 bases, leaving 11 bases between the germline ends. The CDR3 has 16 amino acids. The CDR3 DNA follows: TGTGCCAGCAGCTTAGAAGCAGGCACTAGCACAGATACGCAGTATTTT. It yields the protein CASSLEAGTSTDTQYF.